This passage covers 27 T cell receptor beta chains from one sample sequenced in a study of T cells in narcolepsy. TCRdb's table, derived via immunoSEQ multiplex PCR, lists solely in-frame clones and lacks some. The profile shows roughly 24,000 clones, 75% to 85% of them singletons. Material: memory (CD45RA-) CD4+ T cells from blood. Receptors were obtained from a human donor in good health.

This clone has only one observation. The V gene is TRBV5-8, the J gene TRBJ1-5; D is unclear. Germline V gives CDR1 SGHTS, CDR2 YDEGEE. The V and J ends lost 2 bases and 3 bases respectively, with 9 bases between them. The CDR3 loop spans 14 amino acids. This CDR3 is CASSFGQNNQPQHF. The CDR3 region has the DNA TGTGCCAGCAGCTTCGGCCAGAACAATCAGCCCCAGCATTTT.

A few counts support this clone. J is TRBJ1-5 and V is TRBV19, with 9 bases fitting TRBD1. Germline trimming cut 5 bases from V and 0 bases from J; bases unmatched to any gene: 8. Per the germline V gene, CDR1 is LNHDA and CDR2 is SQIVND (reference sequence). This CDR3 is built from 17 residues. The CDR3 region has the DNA TGTGCCAGTAGTGTGACAGGGGGAGGCTATAGCAATCAGCCCCAGCATTTT. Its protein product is CASSVTGGGYSNQPQHF.

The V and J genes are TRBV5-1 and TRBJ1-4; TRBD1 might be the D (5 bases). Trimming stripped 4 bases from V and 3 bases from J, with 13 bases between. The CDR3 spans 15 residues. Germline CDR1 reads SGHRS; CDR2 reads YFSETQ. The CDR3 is CASSALRGPNEKLFF. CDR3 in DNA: TGCGCCAGCAGCGCCCTCCGGGGACCTAATGAAAAACTGTTTTTT.

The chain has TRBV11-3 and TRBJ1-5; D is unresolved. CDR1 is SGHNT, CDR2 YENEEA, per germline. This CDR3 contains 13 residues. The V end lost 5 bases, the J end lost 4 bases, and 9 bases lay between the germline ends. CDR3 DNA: TGTGCCAGCAGCCTAACTTGGAATCAGCCCCAGCATTTT. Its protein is CASSLTWNQPQHF.

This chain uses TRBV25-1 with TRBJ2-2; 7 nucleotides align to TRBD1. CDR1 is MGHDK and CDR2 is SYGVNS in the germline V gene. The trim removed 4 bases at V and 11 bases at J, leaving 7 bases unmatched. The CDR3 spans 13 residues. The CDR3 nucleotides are TGTGCCAGCAGTGCCTCGACAGGGCGAGAGCTGTTTTTT. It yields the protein CASSASTGRELFF.

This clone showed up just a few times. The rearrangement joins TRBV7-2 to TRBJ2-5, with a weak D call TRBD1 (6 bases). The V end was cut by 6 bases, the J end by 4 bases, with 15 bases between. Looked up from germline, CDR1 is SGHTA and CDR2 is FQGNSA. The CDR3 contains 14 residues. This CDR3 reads CASSTQGHGETQYF. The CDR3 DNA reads TGTGCCAGCAGTACCCAGGGGCACGGAGAGACCCAGTACTTC.

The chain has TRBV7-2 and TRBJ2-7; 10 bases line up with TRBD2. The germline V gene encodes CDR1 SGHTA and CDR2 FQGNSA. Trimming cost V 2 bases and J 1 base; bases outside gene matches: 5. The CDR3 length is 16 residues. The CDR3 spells CASSLLAGVPSYEQYF. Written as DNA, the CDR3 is TGTGCCAGCAGCTTACTAGCGGGGGTTCCTTCCTACGAGCAGTACTTC. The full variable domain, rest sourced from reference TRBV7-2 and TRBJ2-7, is GAGVSQSPSNKVTEKGKDVELRCDPISGHTALYWYRQSLGQGLEFLIYFQGNSAPDKSGLPSDRFSAERTGGSVSTLTIQRTQQEDSAVYLCASSLLAGVPSYEQYFGPGTRLTVT.

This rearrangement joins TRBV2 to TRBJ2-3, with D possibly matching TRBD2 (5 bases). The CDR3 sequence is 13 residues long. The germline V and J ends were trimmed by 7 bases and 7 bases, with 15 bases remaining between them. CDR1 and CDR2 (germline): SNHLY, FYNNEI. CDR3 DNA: TGTGCCAGCACAACAGCGGACGGACATACGCAGTATTTT. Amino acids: CASTTADGHTQYF.

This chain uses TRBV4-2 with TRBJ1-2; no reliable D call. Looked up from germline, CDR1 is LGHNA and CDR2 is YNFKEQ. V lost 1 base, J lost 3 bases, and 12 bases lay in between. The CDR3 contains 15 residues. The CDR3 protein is CASSQVMRRDYGYTF. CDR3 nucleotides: TGTGCCAGCAGCCAAGTGATGCGGAGGGACTATGGCTACACCTTC.

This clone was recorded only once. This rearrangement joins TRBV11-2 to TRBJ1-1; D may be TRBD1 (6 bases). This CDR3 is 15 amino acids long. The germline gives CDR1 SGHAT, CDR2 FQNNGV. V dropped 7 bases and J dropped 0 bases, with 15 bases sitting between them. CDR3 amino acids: CASTPSTGLNTEAFF. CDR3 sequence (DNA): TGTGCCAGCACCCCCTCTACAGGGCTGAACACTGAAGCTTTCTTT.

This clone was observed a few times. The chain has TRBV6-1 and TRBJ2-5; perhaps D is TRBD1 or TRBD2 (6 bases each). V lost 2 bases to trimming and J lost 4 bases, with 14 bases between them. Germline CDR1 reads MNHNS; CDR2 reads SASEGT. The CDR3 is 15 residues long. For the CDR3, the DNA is TGTGCCAGCAGTGAATTCTCGGGGGCTAGAGAGACCCAGTACTTC. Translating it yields CASSEFSGARETQYF.

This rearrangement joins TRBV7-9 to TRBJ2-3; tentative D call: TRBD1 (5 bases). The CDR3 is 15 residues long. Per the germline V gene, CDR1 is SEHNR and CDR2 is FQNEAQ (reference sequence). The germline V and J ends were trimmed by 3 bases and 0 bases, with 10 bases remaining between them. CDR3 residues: CASSFSQGSTDTQYF. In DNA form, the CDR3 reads TGTGCCAGCAGCTTTAGTCAGGGAAGCACAGATACGCAGTATTTT.

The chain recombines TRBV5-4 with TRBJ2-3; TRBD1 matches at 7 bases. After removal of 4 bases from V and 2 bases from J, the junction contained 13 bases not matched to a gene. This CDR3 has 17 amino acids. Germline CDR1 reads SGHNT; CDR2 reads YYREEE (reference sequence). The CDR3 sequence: CASSAKTGVHITDTQYF. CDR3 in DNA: TGTGCCAGCAGCGCAAAAACAGGGGTCCATATCACAGATACGCAGTATTTT.

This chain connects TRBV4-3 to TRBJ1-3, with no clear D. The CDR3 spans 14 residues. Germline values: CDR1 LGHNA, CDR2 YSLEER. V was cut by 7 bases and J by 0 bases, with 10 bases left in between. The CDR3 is CASTPVGSGNTIYF. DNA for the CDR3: TGCGCCAGCACCCCCGTTGGCTCTGGAAACACCATATATTTT.

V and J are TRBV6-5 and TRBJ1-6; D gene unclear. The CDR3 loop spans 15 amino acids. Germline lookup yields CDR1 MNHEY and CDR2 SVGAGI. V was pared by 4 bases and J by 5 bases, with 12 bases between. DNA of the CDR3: TGTGCCAGCAGTTCGTTCGAGGGCGATAATTCACCCCTCCACTTT. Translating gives CASSSFEGDNSPLHF.

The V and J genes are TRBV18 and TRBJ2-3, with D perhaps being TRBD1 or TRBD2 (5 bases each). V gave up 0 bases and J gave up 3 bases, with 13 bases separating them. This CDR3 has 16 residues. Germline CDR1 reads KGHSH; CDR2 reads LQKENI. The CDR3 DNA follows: TGTGCCAGCTCACCACCCCTCCCGAGGGGAACAGATACGCAGTATTTT. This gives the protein CASSPPLPRGTDTQYF.

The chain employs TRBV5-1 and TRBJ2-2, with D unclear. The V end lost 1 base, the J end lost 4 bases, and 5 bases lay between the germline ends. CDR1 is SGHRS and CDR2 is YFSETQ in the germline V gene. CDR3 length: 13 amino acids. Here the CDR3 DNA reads TGCGCCAGCAGCTTGACGGCCACCGGGGAGCTGTTTTTT. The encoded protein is CASSLTATGELFF.

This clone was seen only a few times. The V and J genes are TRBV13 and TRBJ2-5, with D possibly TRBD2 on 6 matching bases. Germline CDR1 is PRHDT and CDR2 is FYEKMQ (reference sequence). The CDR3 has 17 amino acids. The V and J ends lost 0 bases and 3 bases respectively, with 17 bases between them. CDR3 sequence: CASSLGLATLDEETQYF. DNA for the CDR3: TGTGCCAGCAGCTTAGGTCTAGCGACTTTAGACGAAGAGACCCAGTACTTC.

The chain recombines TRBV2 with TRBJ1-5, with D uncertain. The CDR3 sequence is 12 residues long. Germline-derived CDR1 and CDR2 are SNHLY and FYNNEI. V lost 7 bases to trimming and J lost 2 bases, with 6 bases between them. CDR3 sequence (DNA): TGTGCCAGCAATCTTGGCAATCAGCCCCAGCATTTT. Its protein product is CASNLGNQPQHF.

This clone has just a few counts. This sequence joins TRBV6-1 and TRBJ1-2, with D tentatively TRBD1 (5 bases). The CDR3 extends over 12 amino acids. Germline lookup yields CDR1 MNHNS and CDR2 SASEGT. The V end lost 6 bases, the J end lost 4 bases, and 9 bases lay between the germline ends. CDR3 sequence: CASRGTSYGYTF. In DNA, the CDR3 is TGTGCCAGCAGGGGGACTTCCTATGGCTACACCTTC.

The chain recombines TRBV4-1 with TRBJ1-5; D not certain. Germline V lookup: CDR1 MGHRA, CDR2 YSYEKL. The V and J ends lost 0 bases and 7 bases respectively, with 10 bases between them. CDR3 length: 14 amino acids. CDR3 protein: CASSQELAGQPQHF. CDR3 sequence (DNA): TGCGCCAGCAGCCAAGAATTGGCAGGCCAGCCCCAGCATTTT.

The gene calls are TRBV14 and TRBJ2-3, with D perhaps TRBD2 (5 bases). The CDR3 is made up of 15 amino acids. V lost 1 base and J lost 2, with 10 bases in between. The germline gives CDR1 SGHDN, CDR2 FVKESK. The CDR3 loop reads CASSQVFRDTDTQYF. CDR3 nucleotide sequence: TGTGCCAGCAGCCAAGTTTTTCGGGACACAGATACGCAGTATTTT.

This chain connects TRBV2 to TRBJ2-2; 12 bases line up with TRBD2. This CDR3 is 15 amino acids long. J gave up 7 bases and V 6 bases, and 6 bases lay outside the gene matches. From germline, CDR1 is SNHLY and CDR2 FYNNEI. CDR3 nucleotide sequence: TGTGCCAGCAGCGCGACTAGCGGGGGTATCGGGGAGCTGTTTTTT. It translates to CASSATSGGIGELFF. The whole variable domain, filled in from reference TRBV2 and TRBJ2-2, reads EPEVTQTPSHQVTQMGQEVILRCVPISNHLYFYWYRQILGQKVEFLVSFYNNEISEKSEIFDDQFSVERPDGSNFTLKIRSTKLEDSAMYFCASSATSGGIGELFFGEGSRLTVL.

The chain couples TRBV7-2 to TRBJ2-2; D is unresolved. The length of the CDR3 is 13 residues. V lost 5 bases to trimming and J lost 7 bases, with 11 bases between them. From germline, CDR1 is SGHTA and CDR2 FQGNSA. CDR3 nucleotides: TGTGCCAGCAGCCTCAGTCCGAGCGGGGAGCTGTTTTTT. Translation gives CASSLSPSGELFF. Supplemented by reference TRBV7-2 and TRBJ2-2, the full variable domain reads GAGVSQSPSNKVTEKGKDVELRCDPISGHTALYWYRQSLGQGLEFLIYFQGNSAPDKSGLPSDRFSAERTGGSVSTLTIQRTQQEDSAVYLCASSLSPSGELFFGEGSRLTVL.

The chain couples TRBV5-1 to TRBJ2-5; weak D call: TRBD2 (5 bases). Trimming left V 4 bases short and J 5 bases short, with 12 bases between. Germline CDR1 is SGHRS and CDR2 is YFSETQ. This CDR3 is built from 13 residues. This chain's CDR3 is CASSINTGETQYF. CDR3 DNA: TGCGCCAGCAGCATCAACACGGGGGAGACCCAGTACTTC.

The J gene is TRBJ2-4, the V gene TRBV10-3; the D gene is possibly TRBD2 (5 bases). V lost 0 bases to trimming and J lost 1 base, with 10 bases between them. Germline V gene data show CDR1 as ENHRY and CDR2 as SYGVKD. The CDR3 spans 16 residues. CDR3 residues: CAISESNREAKNIQYF. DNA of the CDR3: TGTGCCATCAGTGAGTCAAATAGGGAGGCCAAAAACATTCAGTACTTC.

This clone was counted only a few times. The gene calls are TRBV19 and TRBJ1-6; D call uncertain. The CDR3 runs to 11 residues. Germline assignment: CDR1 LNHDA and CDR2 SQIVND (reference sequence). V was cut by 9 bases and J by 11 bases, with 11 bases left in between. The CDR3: CASGYSPPLHF. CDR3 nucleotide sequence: TGTGCCAGCGGCTATAGTCCACCCCTCCACTTT.